This T cell receptor beta chain is drawn from a study of identical twins. The study, taken as a whole, reports: These conclusions were based on statistical analysis (cross-sectional, not following the same donors).

The germline V gene encodes CDR1 DFQATT and CDR2 SNEGSKA (reference sequence). V shed 3 bases, J shed 2 bases, and the junction held 7 bases outside the gene matches. The CDR3 covers 18 residues. A universal primer site came from template switching; cDNA carried unique molecular identifiers. MiXCR, applied by TCRdb to the 5' RACE reads, yields one record per CDR3 protein. The repertoire includes about 520,000 distinct CDR3 sequences, about 20% of them detected once, and about 0.91% sits in the top ten. On this clonotype itself: Its antigen remains unidentified.

These sequences were also reported in another study, on T cells expressing NK-cell markers. That source reports: It was sorted CD3+CD56+NKG2C+, CD3+CD56+NKG2C- and CD3+CD56-NKG2C+ T cells that supplied the TCR beta repertoires.

The receptor comes from a woman between 18 and 29 years old in good health. The chain employs TRBV20-1 and TRBJ2-1, with TRBD2 identical over 16 bases. The sequencing sample was made of CD4+ T cells sorted from blood. CDR3 nucleotide sequence: TGCAGTGCTAGGGGAGGGACTAGCGGGAGGGATACCTACAATGAGCAGTTCTTC. Translated, it gives CSARGGTSGRDTYNEQFF.